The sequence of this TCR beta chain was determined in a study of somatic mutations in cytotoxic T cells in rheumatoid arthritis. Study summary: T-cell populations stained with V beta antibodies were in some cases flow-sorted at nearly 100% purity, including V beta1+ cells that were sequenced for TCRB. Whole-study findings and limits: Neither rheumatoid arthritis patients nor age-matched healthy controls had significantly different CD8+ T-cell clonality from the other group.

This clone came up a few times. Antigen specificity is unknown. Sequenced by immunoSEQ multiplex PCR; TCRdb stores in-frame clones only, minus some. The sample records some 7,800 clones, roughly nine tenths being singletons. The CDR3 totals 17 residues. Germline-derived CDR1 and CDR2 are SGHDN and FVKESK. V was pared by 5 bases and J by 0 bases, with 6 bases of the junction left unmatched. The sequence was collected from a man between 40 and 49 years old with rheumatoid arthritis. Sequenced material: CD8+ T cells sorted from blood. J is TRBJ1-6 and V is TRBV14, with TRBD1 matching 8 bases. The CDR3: CASSSGQASSYNSPLHF. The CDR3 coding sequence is TGTGCCAGCAGCTCGGGACAGGCGAGCTCCTATAATTCACCCCTCCACTTT.